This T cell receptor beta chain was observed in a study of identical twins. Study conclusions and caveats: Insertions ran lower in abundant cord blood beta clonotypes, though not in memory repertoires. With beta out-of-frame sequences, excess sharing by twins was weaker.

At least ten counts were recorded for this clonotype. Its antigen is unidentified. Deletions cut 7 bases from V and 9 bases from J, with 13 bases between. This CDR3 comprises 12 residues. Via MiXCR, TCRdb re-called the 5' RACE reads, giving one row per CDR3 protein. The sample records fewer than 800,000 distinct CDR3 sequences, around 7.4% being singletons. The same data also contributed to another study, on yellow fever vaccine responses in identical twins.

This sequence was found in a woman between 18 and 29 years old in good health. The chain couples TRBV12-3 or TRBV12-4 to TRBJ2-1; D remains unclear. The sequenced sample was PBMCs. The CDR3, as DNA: TGTGCCAGCACCAAGTCCGAGAGTGAGCAGTTCTTC. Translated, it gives CASTKSESEQFF.